The 21 T cell receptor beta chains in this list originate from one sample, sequenced in a study of human T cells and chemical hapten exposure. TCRdb passed the RACE reads through MiXCR, listing each CDR3 protein once. The table includes roughly 140,000 distinct CDR3 sequences, approximately 12% detected once. The time point denotes: patch test 2, 6 weeks after DPC sensitization. Treatment specified: therapeutic diphenylcyclopropenone sensitization with weekly scalp DPC. The source material was whole blood, sampled in connection with sensitization to the hapten diphenylcyclopropenone (DPC). The receptors shown here come from a woman aged 45 to 65 with alopecia areata. Some clones in this sample may be carry-over from other donors' samples.

This clonotype has a handful of counts. The chain joins TRBV19 to TRBJ2-5; 9 bases are shared with TRBD1. V lost 5 bases to trimming and J lost 2 bases; unmatched junction nucleotides: 12. This CDR3 region has 17 residues. Germline CDR1 and CDR2: LNHDA and SQIVND (reference sequence). The CDR3 sequence is CASSVRKSGTGQETQYF. DNA of the CDR3: TGTGCCAGTAGTGTCAGAAAATCGGGGACAGGGCAAGAGACCCAGTACTTC.

This clonotype was detected many times. V and J are TRBV20-1 and TRBJ1-5; a possible D gene is TRBD1 (5 bases). Germline values: CDR1 DFQATT, CDR2 SNEGSKA (reference sequence). The V gene lost 6 bases and the J gene lost 4 bases, with 19 bases spanning the gap. There are 15 residues in the CDR3. In nucleotides, the CDR3 is TGCAGTGCACGAGACCCGGCAGGGTTTAATCAGCCCCAGCATTTT. This encodes CSARDPAGFNQPQHF.

This clonotype was recorded many times. The chain links TRBV21-1 to TRBJ1-2; whether TRBD1, the table's D call, matches the DNA was not checked. TRBV21-1 is designated a pseudogene. CDR3 size: 14 residues. The CDR3 sequence: CASSKRTVHYGYTF. DNA of the CDR3: TGTGCCAGCAGCAAAAGGACAGTTCACTATGGCTACACCTTC.

The rearrangement links TRBV5-8 to TRBJ2-3; 9 bases are a match to TRBD2. Germline CDR1 reads SGHTS; CDR2 reads YDEGEE. The CDR3 length is 15 residues. V lost 0 bases, J lost 4 bases, and 3 bases stayed unmatched. This CDR3 is CASSLALAGPDTQYF. The CDR3 DNA sequence: TGTGCCAGCAGCTTGGCCCTAGCGGGACCAGATACGCAGTATTTT.

This chain connects TRBV6-6 to TRBJ1-1, with D maybe TRBD1 (5 bases). Germline lookup yields CDR1 MNHNY and CDR2 SVGAGI (reference sequence). This CDR3 region has 11 residues. Trimming pared 7 bases from V and 5 bases from J, leaving 8 bases between. Here the CDR3 DNA reads TGTGCCAGCATTAGACAGACTGAAGCTTTCTTT. Protein product: CASIRQTEAFF.

In this sample, this clonotype turned up many times. V usage is TRBV3-1 and J usage is TRBJ1-1; D is uncertain. Trimming removed 0 bases at V and 1 base at J, with 9 bases between. The CDR3 is made up of 15 amino acids. Germline V gene sequence: CDR1 LGHDT, CDR2 YNNKEL (reference sequence). Written as DNA, the CDR3 is TGTGCCAGCAGCCAAGACCAACAGAGGAACACTGAAGCTTTCTTT. This translates into CASSQDQQRNTEAFF.

This clonotype was picked up many times. The chain uses TRBV4-1 and TRBJ1-2, with 7 bases that match TRBD1. V lost 4 bases and J lost 3; bases outside the gene matches: 2. CDR3 length: 13 residues. The germline V gene has CDR1 MGHRA and CDR2 YSYEKL. In DNA, the CDR3 is TGCGCCAGCAGCCCGACAGGGTACTATGGCTACACCTTC. Translating gives CASSPTGYYGYTF.

This clonotype was seen repeatedly, ten times or more. The genes are TRBV28 and TRBJ2-1, with 14 positions matching TRBD2. V shed 6 bases and J 2 bases; nucleotides not matched to a gene: 6. CDR3 size: 17 residues. Germline CDR1 reads MDHEN; CDR2 reads SYDVKM. CDR3 DNA sequence: TGTGCCAGCAGGACTAGCGGGAGGGCTCTCGCCTACAATGAGCAGTTCTTC. Translated, it gives CASRTSGRALAYNEQFF.

This chain uses TRBV7-2 with TRBJ1-1; 12 nucleotides line up with TRBD1. The V and J ends lost 4 bases and 3 bases, in that order; junction bases with no gene match: 9. This CDR3 is 17 amino acids long. The V gene's germline CDR1 is SGHTA and CDR2 FQGNSA. CDR3 sequence: CASSSPRDRGLDTEAFF. The CDR3 DNA sequence: TGTGCCAGCAGCTCCCCCCGGGACAGGGGGCTGGACACTGAAGCTTTCTTT.

This clonotype was seen many times. The chain uses TRBV7-2 and TRBJ2-3, with D perhaps matching TRBD1 or TRBD2 (5 bases each). Looked up from germline, CDR1 is SGHTA and CDR2 is FQGNSA. The V end lost 5 bases, the J end lost 5 bases, and 17 bases lay between the germline ends. This CDR3 comprises 15 residues. CDR3 DNA: TGTGCCAGCAGCCGATCCGGGACCGCTGGAGATACGCAGTATTTT. The encoded protein is CASSRSGTAGDTQYF.

In its sample, this clonotype was seen a few times. V gene TRBV2 combines with J gene TRBJ2-3; D not certain. Germline V gene lookup returns CDR1 SNHLY and CDR2 FYNNEI. This CDR3 contains 16 residues. Trimming pared 2 bases from V and 6 bases from J, leaving 18 bases between. This CDR3 is CASSEQGLPVGDTQYF. In DNA form, the CDR3 reads TGTGCCAGCAGTGAACAAGGGCTCCCCGTGGGGGATACGCAGTATTTT.

V gene TRBV5-1 combines with J gene TRBJ2-5; D gene ambiguous. The CDR3 consists of 14 residues. Trimming cost V 1 base and J 3 bases, with 10 bases left between them. CDR1 SGHRS and CDR2 YFSETQ come from the germline V gene. DNA of the CDR3: TGCGCCAGCAGCTTGATGTCAGACGAAGAGACCCAGTACTTC. Translation gives CASSLMSDEETQYF.

This clonotype came up a few times. The chain couples TRBV9 to TRBJ2-2, with TRBD2 matching 8 bases. This CDR3 is 16 amino acids long. Germline-derived CDR1 and CDR2 are SGDLS and YYNGEE. The trim removed 6 bases at V and 5 bases at J, leaving 12 bases unmatched. CDR3 loop: CASKELAGEGTGELFF. The CDR3 coding sequence is TGTGCCAGCAAAGAGCTAGCGGGCGAGGGAACCGGGGAGCTGTTTTTT.

This chain connects TRBV11-3 to TRBJ2-5, with 9 bases that match TRBD1. The CDR3 extends over 15 amino acids. The germline gives CDR1 SGHNT, CDR2 YENEEA. V dropped 5 bases and J dropped 4; count of bases not matched to a gene: 8. The CDR3 DNA reads as TGTGCCAGCAGCACACGGACAGGGGTATCAGAGACCCAGTACTTC. It is translated as CASSTRTGVSETQYF.

This clonotype was seen only a few times. The rearrangement joins TRBV5-1 to TRBJ2-2; no clear D gene. This CDR3 region has 13 residues. CDR1 is SGHRS, CDR2 YFSETQ, per germline. V gave up 4 bases and J gave up 4 bases, with 8 bases separating them. CDR3 sequence: CASSLEFTGELFF. In nucleotides, the CDR3 is TGCGCCAGCAGCCTGGAATTCACCGGGGAGCTGTTTTTT.

This chain connects TRBV11-2 to TRBJ2-1; TRBD2 matches 9 bases. Germline assignment: CDR1 SGHAT and CDR2 FQNNGV. The CDR3 totals 18 residues. The ends lost 4 bases at V and 7 bases at J; junction bases unmatched: 17. CDR3 DNA: TGTGCCAGCAGCTCGCCTTTAGCGGCGGGAGGGTTGGAGAATGAGCAGTTCTTC. This gives the protein CASSSPLAAGGLENEQFF.

The chain combines TRBV7-3 with TRBJ2-1; D remains unclear. The germline V and J ends were trimmed by 1 base and 0 bases, with 7 bases remaining between them. The CDR3 extends over 15 amino acids. Germline lookup yields CDR1 SGHTA and CDR2 FQGTGA. The CDR3 here is CASSLSGTSYNEQFF. The CDR3 bases are TGTGCCAGCAGCTTAAGCGGAACCTCCTACAATGAGCAGTTCTTC.

CDR3 sequence: CASSLAGYTEAFF. The CDR3 coding sequence is TGTGCCAGCAGCTTAGCGGGATACACTGAAGCTTTCTTT. The chain carries TRBV7-8 and TRBJ1-1; no reliable D call. Germline lookup yields CDR1 SGHVS and CDR2 FQNEAQ. V was pared by 0 bases and J by 3 bases, with 5 bases between. This CDR3 region has 13 residues.

DNA of the CDR3: TGTGCCAGCAGTTGGTCAATGAACACTGAAGCTTTCTTT. Its protein is CASSWSMNTEAFF. This rearrangement joins TRBV27 to TRBJ1-1; D gene unclear. V was cut by 4 bases and J by 0 bases, with 6 bases left in between. CDR1 is MNHEY, CDR2 SMNVEV, per germline (reference sequence). This CDR3 is 13 amino acids long.

Many counts were recorded for this clonotype. This sequence joins TRBV19 and TRBJ2-7; 8 bases align to TRBD1. This CDR3 has 16 amino acids. Looked up from germline, CDR1 is LNHDA and CDR2 is SQIVND (reference sequence). The junction had 13 bases not matched to a gene; V was cut back by 4 bases and J by 5 bases. The CDR3 reads CASSRGYGTGADEQYF. CDR3 in DNA: TGTGCCAGTAGTAGAGGCTACGGGACAGGCGCAGACGAGCAGTACTTC.

The chain employs TRBV3-1 and TRBJ2-5; D is undetermined. Germline lookup yields CDR1 LGHDT and CDR2 YNNKEL (reference sequence). V shed 1 base and J shed 2 bases, with 11 bases lying between them. This CDR3 region has 15 residues. The CDR3 sequence is CASSQGVLAQETQYF. For the CDR3, the DNA is TGTGCCAGCAGCCAAGGGGTCTTAGCTCAAGAGACCCAGTACTTC.